This note documents a single TCR beta chain sequence. The CDR3 extends over 12 amino acids. Germline assignment: CDR1 SGHRS and CDR2 YFSETQ. The V gene lost 0 bases and the J gene lost 9 bases, with 8 bases spanning the gap. The sample originates from a study of T-cell reconstitution after alpha-beta-depleted transplantation in children. TCRbeta library construction was performed incorporating unique molecular identifiers. TCRdb re-derived calls from the PCR reads in MiXCR, one entry per CDR3 protein. The table lists roughly 400,000 distinct CDR3 sequences, roughly 20% of them singletons. The material sequenced was PBMCs from the stem cell graft donor, taken from the stem cell graft. The TCR originated in a human donor who donated a stem cell graft to a child with acute myeloid leukemia. The chain has TRBV5-1 and TRBJ2-3; no reliable D call. CDR3 sequence (DNA): TGCGCCAGCAGCTTGGAGTACGGAACGCAGTATTTT. Its translation is CASSLEYGTQYF.